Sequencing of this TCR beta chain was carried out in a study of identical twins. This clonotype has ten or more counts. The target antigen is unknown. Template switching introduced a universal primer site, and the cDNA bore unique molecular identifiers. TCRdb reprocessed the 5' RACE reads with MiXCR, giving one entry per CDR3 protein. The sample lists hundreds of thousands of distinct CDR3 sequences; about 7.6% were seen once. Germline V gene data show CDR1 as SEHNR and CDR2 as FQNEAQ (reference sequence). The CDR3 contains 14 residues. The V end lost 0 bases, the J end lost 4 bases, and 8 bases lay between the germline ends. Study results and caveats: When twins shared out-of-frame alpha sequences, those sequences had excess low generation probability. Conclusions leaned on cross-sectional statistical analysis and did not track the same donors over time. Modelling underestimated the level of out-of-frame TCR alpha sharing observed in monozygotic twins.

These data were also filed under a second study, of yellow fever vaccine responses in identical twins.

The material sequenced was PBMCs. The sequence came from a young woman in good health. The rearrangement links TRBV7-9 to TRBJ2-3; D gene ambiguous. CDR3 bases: TGTGCCAGCAGCTTAGCGCGGCTAGCAGATACGCAGTATTTT. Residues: CASSLARLADTQYF. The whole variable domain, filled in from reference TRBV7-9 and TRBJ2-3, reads DTGVSQNPRHKITKRGQNVTFRCDPISEHNRLYWYRQTLGQGPEFLTYFQNEAQLEKSRLLSDRFSAERPKGSFSTLEIQRTEQGDSAMYLCASSLARLADTQYFGPGTRLTVL.